These T cell receptor beta chains were read from a single sample in a study of T cells in localized non-small cell lung cancer. Produced via immunoSEQ multiplex PCR; TCRdb's table is partial and in-frame only. The table includes 20,000 to 30,000 clones, around 85% detected once. Material: peripheral blood, obtained before any cancer treatment. The receptors derive from a woman aged 40-69 years with stage I lung adenocarcinoma. Each CDR3 is given with its conserved first and last residue. The D gene is left open where the match is weak. Clone size is given for some rows only: seen once, a few or many times, or a class if the clone is expanded.

>-|TRBJ2-2|13|TRBV9|-
TGTGCCAGCAGCGTACTGAGTATCGGGGAGCTGTTTTTT
CASSVLSIGELFF
>-|TRBJ2-7|14|TRBV7-2|-
TGTGCCAGCACCCAGGGGCAGGGGGGCTACGAGCAGTACTTC
CASTQGQGGYEQYF
>once|TRBJ2-7|14|TRBV5-1|-
TGCGCCAGCAGCTCCGAGGGGGGGTCCTACGAGCAGTACTTC
CASSSEGGSYEQYF
>-|TRBJ2-7|15|TRBV28|TRBD1
TGTGCCAGCAATGCACCGGGACAGGGTTCCTACGAGCAGTACTTC
CASNAPGQGSYEQYF
>-|TRBJ2-1|11|TRBV5-6|-
TGTGCCAGCAGCTCGGGGCCTAAGCAGTTCTTC
CASSSGPKQFF
>-|TRBJ2-5|20|TRBV11-2|-
TGTGCCAGCAGCTTAGATTGGGAGACTAGGGCCACGACCCTACAAGAGACCCAGTACTTC
CASSLDWETRATTLQETQYF
>-|TRBJ2-2|16|TRBV5-1|TRBD1
TGCGCCAGCAGCTGGGCGGGACAGGTGAACACCGGGGAGCTGTTTTTT
CASSWAGQVNTGELFF
>-|TRBJ1-5|13|TRBV7-8|-
TGTGCCAGCAGCCGTAGGGGGAGTCAGCCCCAGCATTTT
CASSRRGSQPQHF
>-|TRBJ1-1|15|TRBV28|-
TGTGCCAGCAGTAGAAAGGGGACGCTCACCACTGAAGCTTTCTTT
CASSRKGTLTTEAFF
>few|TRBJ1-2|13|TRBV7-9|-
TGTGCCAGCAGCTTAGACGGGATCTATGGCTACACCTTC
CASSLDGIYGYTF
>-|TRBJ1-5|15|TRBV16|-
TGTGCCAGCAGCCAATCAGGAAGGAGCAATCAGCCCCAGCATTTT
CASSQSGRSNQPQHF
>-|TRBJ2-6|15|TRBV6-1|-
TGTGCCAGCAGTGAATGGGCCTCTGGGGCCAACGTCCTGACTTTC
CASSEWASGANVLTF
>few|TRBJ1-1|12|TRBV6-7|TRBD1
TGTGCCAGCAGTTGCACGGGACAGGGGAGACGATTT
CASSCTGQGRRF
>-|TRBJ2-7|15|TRBV7-2|-
TGTGCCAGCAGCTTATCCCACGGGGAAGGTTACGAGCAGTACTTC
CASSLSHGEGYEQYF
>-|TRBJ1-1|14|TRBV19|-
TGTGCCAGTAGTACACAAGGGGAGAACACTGAAGCTTTCTTT
CASSTQGENTEAFF
>once|TRBJ1-1|13|TRBV19|-
TGTGCCAGTACCGACACCCTGAACACTGAAGCTTTCTTT
CASTDTLNTEAFF
>-|TRBJ1-1|14|TRBV29-1|TRBD1
TGCAGCGTTGAACCCAACGGACAGGGCACTGAGGCTTTCTTT
CSVEPNGQGTEAFF
>-|TRBJ2-3|15|TRBV5-1|TRBD1
TGCGCCAGCAGCCGGACAGGGGACGATACAGATACGCAGTATTTT
CASSRTGDDTDTQYF
>-|TRBJ2-3|15|TRBV9|TRBD2
TGTGCCAGCAGGAAGACTCTAGCGGGGACAGATACGCAGTATTTT
CASRKTLAGTDTQYF
>-|TRBJ1-1|12|TRBV5-8|-
TGTGCCAGCAGGCAGAGAAACACTGAAGCTTTCTTT
CASRQRNTEAFF
>-|TRBJ2-1|14|TRBV6-4|TRBD2
TGTGCCCAGAGAGGCCTAGCGGTTTACAATGAGCAGTTCTTC
CAQRGLAVYNEQFF
>-|TRBJ2-7|14|TRBV9|-
TGTGCCAGCAGCGTAGGGCCAGAAAACTACGAGCAGTACTTC
CASSVGPENYEQYF
>-|TRBJ2-5|15|TRBV7-9|TRBD1
TGTGCCAGCAGCCGCGACAGGGGGAGTTTAGAGACCCAGTACTTC
CASSRDRGSLETQYF
>-|TRBJ1-2|15|TRBV2|TRBD1
TGTGCCAGCATAAGGGACAGGGGGCGCGGGTATGGCTACACCTTC
CASIRDRGRGYGYTF
>-|TRBJ1-6|14|TRBV6-5|-
TGTGCCAGCAGACCCACAAGGGTGAATTCACCCCTCCACTTT
CASRPTRVNSPLHF
>once|TRBJ1-1|14|TRBV7-2|TRBD1
TGTGCCAGCAGCCCGAACGGACAGGGGACTGAAGCTTTCTTT
CASSPNGQGTEAFF
>-|TRBJ1-6|16|TRBV18|TRBD1
TGTGCCAGCTCACCCCCCGGGACAGGGGCGGATTCACCCCTCCACTTT
CASSPPGTGADSPLHF
>-|TRBJ1-5|14|TRBV7-4|-
TGTGCCAGCAGCCCCACAGGGCTTAATCAGCCCCAGCATTTT
CASSPTGLNQPQHF
>once|TRBJ2-2|13|TRBV27|TRBD1
TGTGCCAGCAAGACAGGGGAGGCCGGGGAGCTGTTTTTT
CASKTGEAGELFF
>few|TRBJ1-3|15|TRBV7-2|-
TGTGCCAGCAGCTTAGGGCAGGCCCCTGGAAACACCATATATTTT
CASSLGQAPGNTIYF